This T cell receptor (beta chain) was captured by sequencing in a study of T cell repertoires in cytomegalovirus infection. Study-level information: CMV infection and matching HLA type were both indicated by public TCR beta signatures. Study-level points and caveats: Using cumulative public TCR beta family frequency, the authors identified those who carried CMV together with the relevant HLA. Within the response measured ex vivo, HLA-C-restricted CMV-specific TCR beta clonotypes were dominant.

The CDR3 has 14 amino acids. Trimming left V 3 bases short and J 4 bases short, with 15 bases between. Germline-derived CDR1 and CDR2 are DFQATT and SNEGSKA (reference sequence). This clonotype was picked up a small number of times. Antigen: not known. Each CDR3 protein is one row after TCRdb ran MiXCR on the reads. The sample lists about 250,000 distinct CDR3 sequences, 6.5% seen once, with roughly 6% in the top ten. This TCR came from a human donor in good health (CMV status not recorded). Some clones in this sample may be carry-over from other donors' samples. Sequences were obtained from PBMCs. The rearrangement links TRBV20-1 to TRBJ1-1, with D possibly being TRBD1 (5 bases). The CDR3 is CSARGQGLSTEAFF. The CDR3 nucleotides are TGCAGTGCTAGGGGGCAGGGACTTTCCACTGAAGCTTTCTTT.